At least ten counts were recorded for the clone carrying this T cell receptor (beta chain). Its antigen is unknown. The sample is drawn from a study of response to subunit inactivated influenza vaccine. Study-wide results and caveats: Each seasonal flu vaccination may recruit only limited new T cells, authors suggested.

TCRdb re-analysed the RT-PCR reads in MiXCR, keeping a single row per CDR3 protein. The sample includes around 580,000 distinct CDR3 sequences, about 11% of them seen just once. The junction had 9 bases not matched to a gene; V was cut back by 8 bases and J by 5 bases. Germline V gene sequence: CDR1 LNHDA, CDR2 SQIVND (reference sequence). CDR3 length: 14 residues. The sequenced sample was PBMCs from blood, obtained on the day of vaccination. The V call is TRBV19, the J call TRBJ1-5, with 7 bases identical to TRBD1. The TCR sequence derives from a man in his forties or fifties who received an inactivated influenza vaccine. The CDR3 here is CASQIQGRDQPQHF. CDR3 bases: TGTGCCAGTCAGATACAGGGGAGGGATCAGCCCCAGCATTTT.